The clone carrying this T cell receptor beta chain was observed a handful of times. This CDR3 region has 16 residues. Between the trimmed V and J ends, which lost 2 bases and 8 bases, there was a span of 21 bases. Germline assignment: CDR1 SGHDT and CDR2 YYEEEE. This sample was taken from a study of OX40 agonist ivuxolimab in advanced cancers. About the research overall: Intravenous ivuxolimab was administered to patients every 2 weeks at 0.01 to 10 mg/kg. Every patient in dose escalation had hepatocellular carcinoma, melanoma, renal cell or head and neck cancer.

Repertoires were generated with immunoSEQ multiplex PCR, while TCRdb's copy carries only in-frame clones and drops some. Altogether approximately 89,000 clones are present, 87% being singletons, with the ten largest covering around 0.3%. Researchers took blood at baseline, on cycle 4 day 1, and on cycle 7 day 1. The clonotype comes from an adult with an advanced solid tumor such as melanoma, head and neck, liver or kidney cancer. The starting material was CD4+ or CD8+ T cells sorted from blood, obtained in a trial of the OX40 agonist ivuxolimab. V and J are TRBV5-6 and TRBJ2-3; D might be TRBD2 (5 bases). The CDR3 loop reads CASSLGARVLLLTQYF. The DNA for the CDR3 is TGTGCCAGCAGCTTAGGAGCGCGGGTTCTCCTCCTTACGCAGTATTTT.